This is a list of T cell receptor beta chains from one sample in a study of response to subunit inactivated influenza vaccine. TCRdb reanalysed the RT-PCR reads using MiXCR and keeps one entry per CDR3 protein. The sample consists of hundreds of thousands of distinct CDR3 sequences, 14% of them appearing once. Sample: PBMCs from blood, taken less than 15 days before vaccination. The receptors shown here come from a man aged 50-60 years who received an inactivated influenza vaccine. CDR3s include the opening cysteine and the closing phenylalanine or tryptophan. Fields, in order: clone size, D gene, J gene, V gene, CDR3 length, CDR3 DNA, CDR3 protein. A D gene is named only where the DNA matches it firmly. Some rows mark clone size as missing; the rest say once, few, many or name a class of expanded clone.

abundance: few
d_gene: TRBD2
j_gene: TRBJ2-3
v_gene: TRBV7-6
len: 15
CDR3nt: TGTGCCAGCAGCTTTTTCGGGGGGGCCACAGATACGCAGTATTTT
CDR3aa: CASSFFGGATDTQYF

abundance: -
d_gene: TRBD2
j_gene: TRBJ2-1
v_gene: TRBV28
len: 14
CDR3nt: TGTGCCAGCGAAACTAGCGGGGGGCACAATGAGCAGTTCTTC
CDR3aa: CASETSGGHNEQFF

abundance: few
d_gene: -
j_gene: TRBJ1-6
v_gene: TRBV7-2
len: 14
CDR3nt: TGTGCCAGCAGCGTTAGAATAGTCAATTCACCCCTCCACTTT
CDR3aa: CASSVRIVNSPLHF

abundance: few
d_gene: TRBD1
j_gene: TRBJ2-1
v_gene: TRBV2
len: 15
CDR3nt: TGTGCCAGCAGTGGACAGGGGGAAGCCTACAATGAGCAGTTCTTC
CDR3aa: CASSGQGEAYNEQFF

abundance: -
d_gene: -
j_gene: TRBJ1-1
v_gene: TRBV5-1
len: 14
CDR3nt: TGCGCCAGCAGTAAACAGGCTATGAACACTGAAGCTTTCTTT
CDR3aa: CASSKQAMNTEAFF

abundance: -
d_gene: -
j_gene: TRBJ1-4
v_gene: TRBV2
len: 14
CDR3nt: TGTGCCAGCAGTGATATTGGATCTAATGAAAAACTGTTTTTT
CDR3aa: CASSDIGSNEKLFF

abundance: -
d_gene: TRBD1
j_gene: TRBJ2-7
v_gene: TRBV15
len: 14
CDR3nt: TGTGCCACCAGCAGAGGACAGGGGGCTTGGGAGCAGTACTTC
CDR3aa: CATSRGQGAWEQYF

abundance: many
d_gene: TRBD2
j_gene: TRBJ2-7
v_gene: TRBV12-3/TRBV12-4
len: 15
CDR3nt: TGTGCCAGCAGCAAGACTAGCGGGAGATTCGACGAGCAGTACTTC
CDR3aa: CASSKTSGRFDEQYF

abundance: many
d_gene: TRBD2
j_gene: TRBJ2-2
v_gene: TRBV12-3/TRBV12-4
len: 15
CDR3nt: TGTGCCAGCAGTTCAGGACTAGCGTCCACCGGGGAGCTGTTTTTT
CDR3aa: CASSSGLASTGELFF

abundance: -
d_gene: -
j_gene: TRBJ2-3
v_gene: TRBV11-2
len: 15
CDR3nt: TGTGCCAGCAGCTTACCAGGGATCGGCACAGATACGCAGTATTTT
CDR3aa: CASSLPGIGTDTQYF

abundance: -
d_gene: TRBD1
j_gene: TRBJ2-7
v_gene: TRBV18
len: 14
CDR3nt: TGTGCCAGCTCACCCAGGGGGCACTACTACGAGCAGTACTTC
CDR3aa: CASSPRGHYYEQYF

abundance: -
d_gene: -
j_gene: TRBJ1-1
v_gene: TRBV7-2
len: 14
CDR3nt: TGTGCCAGCAGCTTAAACAGGGTGGGGACTGAAGCTTTCTTT
CDR3aa: CASSLNRVGTEAFF

abundance: -
d_gene: -
j_gene: TRBJ1-2
v_gene: TRBV10-3
len: 13
CDR3nt: TGTGCCTCCAAGGTAGGGGCGAGTAATGGCTACACCTTC
CDR3aa: CASKVGASNGYTF

abundance: many
d_gene: -
j_gene: TRBJ1-5
v_gene: TRBV29-1
len: 15
CDR3nt: TGCAGCGTTGAGCGCATTATAGGCGGCAATCAGCCCCAGCATTTT
CDR3aa: CSVERIIGGNQPQHF

abundance: few
d_gene: -
j_gene: TRBJ2-3
v_gene: TRBV6-1
len: 21
CDR3nt: TGTGCCAGCAGTCAAGGGACAGTGGGGGGGGCTCGTTATGGCCACACAGATACGCAGTATTTT
CDR3aa: CASSQGTVGGARYGHTDTQYF

abundance: few
d_gene: -
j_gene: TRBJ2-3
v_gene: TRBV28
len: 18
CDR3nt: TGTGCCAGCAGATCGACAGGGTTCGGGCGGGGACACACAGATACGCAGTATTTT
CDR3aa: CASRSTGFGRGHTDTQYF

abundance: few
d_gene: TRBD2
j_gene: TRBJ2-7
v_gene: TRBV6-5
len: 15
CDR3nt: TGTGCCAGCAGTTTAGTTACTAGCGCTGGTCACGAGCAGTACTTC
CDR3aa: CASSLVTSAGHEQYF

abundance: few
d_gene: TRBD1
j_gene: TRBJ1-6
v_gene: TRBV27
len: 15
CDR3nt: TGTGCCAGCAGGGGACAGGGGGCGTATAGTTCACCCCTCCACTTT
CDR3aa: CASRGQGAYSSPLHF

abundance: few
d_gene: -
j_gene: TRBJ1-1
v_gene: TRBV5-1
len: 14
CDR3nt: TGCGCCACCTCGGACGGGACACTGAACACTGAAGCTTTCTTT
CDR3aa: CATSDGTLNTEAFF

abundance: few
d_gene: TRBD2
j_gene: TRBJ2-1
v_gene: TRBV20-1
len: 13
CDR3nt: TGCAGTGCTAAAGCGGGGGTATACAATGAGCAGTTCTTC
CDR3aa: CSAKAGVYNEQFF

abundance: -
d_gene: TRBD2
j_gene: TRBJ2-3
v_gene: TRBV4-3
len: 14
CDR3nt: TGCGCCAGCGCGACGGGACTAGCGACAGATACGCAGTATTTT
CDR3aa: CASATGLATDTQYF

abundance: few
d_gene: -
j_gene: TRBJ1-3
v_gene: TRBV10-3
len: 15
CDR3nt: TGTGCCTCAACCCCCTACAGCGACTCTGGAAACACCATATATTTT
CDR3aa: CASTPYSDSGNTIYF

abundance: few
d_gene: TRBD1
j_gene: TRBJ1-1
v_gene: TRBV5-1
len: 15
CDR3nt: TGCGCCAGCAGTTCGACAGGGGGCAAGAACACTGAAGCTTTCTTT
CDR3aa: CASSSTGGKNTEAFF

abundance: many
d_gene: -
j_gene: TRBJ2-3
v_gene: TRBV12-3/TRBV12-4
len: 16
CDR3nt: TGTGCCAGCAGTCCCGGGCGCATTATAACCACAGATACGCAGTATTTT
CDR3aa: CASSPGRIITTDTQYF

abundance: few
d_gene: -
j_gene: TRBJ2-2
v_gene: TRBV25-1
len: 13
CDR3nt: TGTGCCAGCGCTTCGCTGGGGGCTGGGGAGCTGTTTTTT
CDR3aa: CASASLGAGELFF

abundance: many
d_gene: -
j_gene: TRBJ2-4
v_gene: TRBV5-1
len: 14
CDR3nt: TGCGCCAGCAGGTCCGGCGACGCCAAAAACATTCAGTACTTC
CDR3aa: CASRSGDAKNIQYF

abundance: few
d_gene: -
j_gene: TRBJ2-3
v_gene: TRBV5-1
len: 16
CDR3nt: TGCGCCAGCAGCCCCCCGTGGAGCGGGAGCACAGATACGCAGTATTTT
CDR3aa: CASSPPWSGSTDTQYF

abundance: -
d_gene: TRBD2
j_gene: TRBJ2-2
v_gene: TRBV3-1
len: 17
CDR3nt: TGTGCCAGCAGCCCAAAACTAGCGGGAGGCCTGGGGGGAGAGCTGTTTTTT
CDR3aa: CASSPKLAGGLGGELFF

abundance: -
d_gene: -
j_gene: TRBJ2-2
v_gene: TRBV3-1
len: 16
CDR3nt: TGTGCCAGCAGCCCTTGGTTAAGGGTGAACACCGGGGAGCTGTTTTTT
CDR3aa: CASSPWLRVNTGELFF

abundance: -
d_gene: -
j_gene: TRBJ2-1
v_gene: TRBV4-2
len: 13
CDR3nt: TGTGCCAGCAGCCAGTTATCGGGGAATGAGCAGTTCTTC
CDR3aa: CASSQLSGNEQFF

abundance: -
d_gene: TRBD2
j_gene: TRBJ2-7
v_gene: TRBV6-1
len: 16
CDR3nt: TGTGCCAGCGCAACGTTCGGGACTAGCGGTCTTCACGAGCAGTACTTC
CDR3aa: CASATFGTSGLHEQYF

abundance: -
d_gene: -
j_gene: TRBJ2-7
v_gene: TRBV5-8
len: 12
CDR3nt: TGTGCCAGCAGCTTGAACAGGGTGAAGCAGTACTTC
CDR3aa: CASSLNRVKQYF